These 8 T cell receptor beta chains came from one sample sequenced in a study of OX40 agonist ivuxolimab in advanced cancers. Assay: immunoSEQ multiplex PCR; the TCRdb copy retains only in-frame clones and omits some. The sample has tens of thousands of clones, approximately 90% seen once. Sequences were derived from CD4+ or CD8+ T cells sorted from blood, sampled in a trial of the OX40 agonist ivuxolimab. These receptors were taken from an adult with an advanced solid tumor such as melanoma, head and neck, liver or kidney cancer.

The chain links TRBV6-5 to TRBJ2-1; D not resolved. The germline CDR1 and CDR2 sequences are MNHEY and SVGAGI. CDR3 length: 13 residues. Trimming removed 6 bases at V and 3 bases at J, with 9 bases between. CDR3: CASRPGRYNEQFF. The CDR3 region has the DNA TGTGCCAGCAGACCTGGACGCTACAATGAGCAGTTCTTC.

This clone appeared once. The chain carries TRBV29-1 and TRBJ2-7, with D possibly being TRBD2 (6 bases). V gave up 4 bases and J gave up 3 bases, with 10 bases separating them. Germline CDR1 is SQVTM and CDR2 is ANQGSEA. The length of the CDR3 is 12 residues. The CDR3 protein is CSVGPGLYEQYF. The CDR3 DNA sequence: TGCAGCGTTGGTCCGGGACTCTACGAGCAGTACTTC.

The chain's CDR3 is CASSPRGRSSYNEQFF. The CDR3 DNA follows: TGTGCCAGCAGTCCCCGGGGGAGGAGCTCCTACAATGAGCAGTTCTTC. V and J are TRBV6-4 and TRBJ2-1, with a weak D call TRBD2 (6 bases). Per the germline V gene, CDR1 is MRHNA and CDR2 is SNTAGT. There are 16 residues in the CDR3. V lost 5 bases, J lost 0 bases, and 14 bases lay in between.

V usage is TRBV7-2 and J usage is TRBJ2-1; 7 nucleotides agree with TRBD2. The CDR3 is 16 amino acids. J gave up 5 bases and V 4 bases, and 11 bases lay outside the gene matches. Germline values: CDR1 SGHTA, CDR2 FQGNSA. CDR3 amino acids: CASSSPWGGGNNEQFF. The CDR3, as DNA: TGTGCCAGCAGCTCCCCGTGGGGCGGGGGAAACAATGAGCAGTTCTTC.

The rearrangement links TRBV15 to TRBJ1-5, with 9 bases fitting TRBD1. Unmatched junction bases numbered 4, after V lost 3 bases and J lost 4 bases. The CDR3 sequence is 15 residues long. Germline lookup yields CDR1 LNHNV and CDR2 YYDKDF (reference sequence). The CDR3 nucleotides read TGTGCCACCAGCAGGGGACAGGGCAGTAATCAGCCCCAGCATTTT. It specifies CATSRGQGSNQPQHF.

The V and J genes are TRBV28 and TRBJ1-1, with 7 bases aligning to TRBD1. After removal of 7 bases from V and 4 bases from J, the junction contained 12 bases not matched to a gene. Germline V CDR1 and CDR2: MDHEN, SYDVKM. The CDR3 has 15 residues. For the CDR3, the DNA is TGTGCCAGCAAGAGGGGACAGCTTTTCGGCACTGAAGCTTTCTTT. It encodes CASKRGQLFGTEAFF. The full variable domain, rest sourced from reference TRBV28 and TRBJ1-1, is DVKVTQSSRYLVKRTGEKVFLECVQDMDHENMFWYRQDPGLGLRLIYFSYDVKMKEKGDIPEGYSVSREKKERFSLILESASTNQTSMYLCASKRGQLFGTEAFFGQGTRLTVV.

This chain connects TRBV2 to TRBJ2-3, with TRBD2 matching over 7 bases. CDR1 SNHLY and CDR2 FYNNEI come from the germline V gene. CDR3 size: 17 residues. V lost 4 bases, J lost 5 bases, and 15 bases stayed unmatched. This chain's CDR3 is CASSGGRVSEAIDTQYF. The CDR3 nucleotides are TGTGCCAGCAGTGGAGGGAGGGTCAGCGAGGCAATAGATACGCAGTATTTT.

The rearrangement joins TRBV13 to TRBJ2-3; 8 nucleotides match TRBD2. V lost 5 bases and J lost 1; bases outside the gene matches: 5. The CDR3 extends over 15 amino acids. The germline V gene encodes CDR1 PRHDT and CDR2 FYEKMQ (reference sequence). The CDR3 nucleotides read TGTGCCAGCAGCCCGAGCGGGGGCGGCACAGATACGCAGTATTTT. Amino acids: CASSPSGGGTDTQYF.